Below, 28 T cell receptor beta chains from the same sample are listed, as sequenced in a study of blood T cell repertoires in COVID-19 (dated by TCRdb to 2020 to 2022). Library creation used the immunoSEQ multiplex PCR assay. Entries here come from immuneACCESS through TCRdb and include only in-frame sequences with V and J called. Some clones fail to appear in such tables; in the studies checked, an unresolved V gene covers under half of the shortfall, and the cause of the remainder is unknown. This sample comprises tens of thousands of clones, about 79% of them detected only once. More than 20% of the sample is in the top ten clones. The sequenced sample was peripheral blood. The receptors originated from a human donor with acute or convalescent COVID-19. The donor label of this sample is uncertain.

V gene TRBV7-2 combines with J gene TRBJ1-6, with D unresolved. The CDR3 consists of 13 residues. V lost 5 bases and J lost 3, with 5 bases in between. Germline assignment: CDR1 SGHTA and CDR2 FQGNSA. In nucleotides, the CDR3 is TGTGCCAGCAGCCCCCGCTATAATTCACCCCTCCACTTT. Its translation: CASSPRYNSPLHF.

V and J are TRBV28 and TRBJ2-7; D might be TRBD2 (6 bases). Germline V gene lookup returns CDR1 MDHEN and CDR2 SYDVKM. CDR3 length: 14 amino acids. V lost 5 bases and J lost 2, with 13 bases in between. CDR3: CASSLRWGAYEQYF. For the CDR3, the DNA is TGTGCCAGCAGTCTACGTTGGGGGGCCTACGAGCAGTACTTC.

The rearrangement uses TRBV3-1 (or the pseudogene TRBV3-2) and TRBJ1-1; D gene uncertain. V was shortened by 4 bases and J by 0 bases, with 15 bases between the two germline ends. CDR3 length: 16 amino acids. The germline V gene has CDR1 LGHDT and CDR2 YNNKEL (reference sequence). The CDR3 protein is CASSPGIARLNTEAFF. As DNA, the CDR3 is TGTGCCAGCAGCCCGGGAATTGCCAGGTTGAACACTGAAGCTTTCTTT.

The V call is TRBV7-3, the J call TRBJ1-2, with 8 bases identical to TRBD1. CDR3 size: 13 residues. CDR1 and CDR2 from the germline V gene are SGHTA and FQGTGA. Losses at the gene ends were 6 bases for V and 7 bases for J; bases not matched to a gene: 7. The CDR3 region is CASSSGTGLGYTF. The CDR3 DNA is TGTGCCAGCAGTTCTGGGACAGGTCTTGGCTACACCTTC.

The rearrangement joins TRBV25-1 to TRBJ2-3; possibly TRBD2 for D (6 bases). V was shortened by 4 bases and J by 4 bases, with 15 bases between the two germline ends. Germline CDR1 is MGHDK and CDR2 is SYGVNS. The CDR3 has 15 residues. The CDR3 bases are TGTGCCAGCAGTGGGAGGAAGCGCGGGGCAGATACGCAGTATTTT. Its translation is CASSGRKRGADTQYF.

The chain links TRBV6-5 to TRBJ1-1; D may be TRBD1 (5 bases). The V and J ends lost 5 bases and 0 bases respectively, with 13 bases between them. CDR1 is MNHEY, CDR2 SVGAGI, per germline. This CDR3 spans 15 amino acids. In DNA, the CDR3 is TGTGCCAGCAGTCCAAGGGGCACTTTGAACACTGAAGCTTTCTTT. Translated: CASSPRGTLNTEAFF.

V and J are TRBV6-5 and TRBJ2-4, with unresolved D. CDR3 length: 11 residues. Germline V gene lookup returns CDR1 MNHEY and CDR2 SVGAGI. V lost 6 bases to trimming and J lost 7 bases, with 7 bases between them. The CDR3: CASRNTNIQYF. The CDR3 nucleotides are TGTGCCAGCAGGAACACGAACATTCAGTACTTC.

The gene calls are TRBV5-5 and TRBJ2-2; perhaps TRBD2 as D (6 bases). The length of the CDR3 is 14 residues. V was shortened by 5 bases and J by 5 bases, with 13 bases between the two germline ends. The germline CDR1 and CDR2 sequences are SGHKS and YYEKEE (reference sequence). In nucleotides, the CDR3 is TGTGCCAGCAGTATCGGGGGAGTAACCGGGGAGCTGTTTTTT. This codes for CASSIGGVTGELFF.

The chain links TRBV4-1 to TRBJ1-5; 7 nucleotides line up with TRBD1. With 3 bases clipped from V and 6 bases from J, the junction kept 8 bases outside the gene matches. The CDR3 runs to 15 residues. Germline assignment: CDR1 MGHRA and CDR2 YSYEKL. The CDR3 spells CASSQVPTGIQPQHF. Here the CDR3 DNA reads TGCGCCAGCAGCCAGGTCCCGACAGGGATTCAGCCCCAGCATTTT.

The chain couples TRBV3-1 (or the pseudogene TRBV3-2) to TRBJ1-5; TRBD1 matches at 7 bases. This CDR3 has 17 residues. CDR1 is LGHDT, CDR2 YNNKEL, per germline (reference sequence). The V and J ends lost 0 bases and 6 bases, in that order; junction bases with no gene match: 11. CDR3 in amino acids: CASSQDYPATGPQPQHF. The CDR3 nucleotides read TGTGCCAGCAGCCAAGACTACCCCGCGACAGGGCCTCAGCCCCAGCATTTT.

In this sample, this clone turned up a few times. The V call is TRBV5-1, the J call TRBJ2-2; TRBD1 agrees at 9 bases. Germline CDR1 SGHRS, CDR2 YFSETQ. With V trimmed by 2 bases and J by 3 bases, 2 bases remained unmatched. This CDR3 region has 15 residues. The CDR3 nucleotides are TGCGCCAGCAGCTTCACAGGGGGCGACACCGGGGAGCTGTTTTTT. Protein: CASSFTGGDTGELFF.

This clone was seen just once. The chain employs TRBV5-5 and TRBJ1-6; a possible D gene is TRBD1 (6 bases). The V gene's germline CDR1 is SGHKS and CDR2 YYEKEE (reference sequence). This CDR3 is 15 amino acids long. The V end was cut by 1 base, the J end by 5 bases, with 10 bases between. CDR3 in DNA: TGTGCCAGCAGCTTGCAGGGGAGGGATAATTCACCCCTCCACTTT. This codes for CASSLQGRDNSPLHF. The complete variable domain, with remaining parts taken from reference TRBV5-5 and TRBJ1-6, reads DAGVTQSPTHLIKTRGQQVTLRCSPISGHKSVSWYQQVLGQGPQFIFQYYEKEERGRGNFPDRFSARQFPNYSSELNVNALLLGDSALYLCASSLQGRDNSPLHFGNGTRLTVT.

The rearrangement links TRBV5-8 to TRBJ1-5; TRBD1 is a possible D gene (5 bases). The V and J ends lost 2 bases and 5 bases respectively, with 17 bases between them. Germline V gene lookup returns CDR1 SGHTS and CDR2 YDEGEE. This CDR3 contains 16 residues. The CDR3 reads CASSFVLGGFDQPQHF. DNA of the CDR3: TGTGCCAGCAGCTTCGTTCTCGGGGGGTTTGATCAGCCCCAGCATTTT.

The J gene is TRBJ2-2, the V gene TRBV7-8, with TRBD2 matching 11 bases. The V gene end was trimmed by 1 base and the J gene end by 5 bases; junction bases not matched to a gene: 3. The CDR3 extends over 16 amino acids. Germline CDR1 and CDR2: SGHVS and FQNEAQ. The CDR3 loop is CASSLGSGGATGELFF. The CDR3 DNA reads TGTGCCAGCAGCTTAGGTAGCGGGGGGGCTACCGGGGAGCTGTTTTTT.

Only one count was recorded for this clone. The CDR3 region has the DNA TGTGCCAGCAGCTTGACAGAGAACACTGAAGCTTTCTTT. Amino acid sequence: CASSLTENTEAFF. The chain employs TRBV11-3 and TRBJ1-1; a weak D match, TRBD1 (5 bases). Looked up from germline, CDR1 is SGHNT and CDR2 is YENEEA. With 3 bases removed from V and 1 base from J, the gap between germline ends came to 6 bases. The CDR3 contains 13 residues.

J is TRBJ2-7 and V is TRBV6-5; 8 nucleotides align to TRBD1. V lost 4 bases, J lost 6 bases, and 8 bases stayed unmatched. The CDR3 covers 14 residues. Germline assignment: CDR1 MNHEY and CDR2 SVGAGI. CDR3 DNA sequence: TGTGCCAGCAGTTCAAGGACAGGGACGGTCGAGCAGTACTTC. Translation gives CASSSRTGTVEQYF.

The J gene is TRBJ2-7, the V gene TRBV2; perhaps TRBD2 as D (6 bases). This CDR3 has 16 residues. The ends were cut back, 7 bases at V and 0 bases at J, with 19 bases in the middle. CDR1 is SNHLY, CDR2 FYNNEI, per germline. The CDR3 reads CASMGLSVGVSYEQYF. The DNA for the CDR3 is TGTGCCAGCATGGGACTGTCGGTCGGGGTCTCCTACGAGCAGTACTTC.

J is TRBJ2-3 and V is TRBV30; TRBD2 aligns across 13 bases. CDR1 GTSNPN and CDR2 SVGIG come from the germline V gene (reference sequence). The V and J ends lost 1 base and 0 bases, in that order; junction bases with no gene match: 4. CDR3 length equals 17 residues. The CDR3 reads CAWSAPGLAGSTDTQYF. The CDR3 DNA reads as TGTGCCTGGAGTGCCCCGGGACTAGCGGGGAGCACAGATACGCAGTATTTT.

The chain carries TRBV5-4 and TRBJ1-4; 7 bases fit TRBD1. V was clipped by 4 bases and J by 7 bases; unmatched bases: 4. The CDR3 covers 13 residues. The germline V gene encodes CDR1 SGHNT and CDR2 YYREEE (reference sequence). The CDR3: CASSTTGVEKLFF. The CDR3 nucleotides are TGTGCCAGCAGCACAACAGGGGTTGAAAAACTGTTTTTT.

The chain is built from TRBV9 and TRBJ2-5; possible D gene TRBD1, 6 bases. Per the germline V gene, CDR1 is SGDLS and CDR2 is YYNGEE. V gave up 0 bases and J gave up 4 bases, with 13 bases separating them. The CDR3 sequence is 15 residues long. Here the CDR3 DNA reads TGTGCCAGCAGCGTAGGACTCAGGGGCCCAGAGACCCAGTACTTC. Amino acid sequence: CASSVGLRGPETQYF.

The rearrangement joins TRBV7-9 to TRBJ1-1; maybe TRBD1 (5 bases). Germline loops: CDR1 SEHNR, CDR2 FQNEAQ (reference sequence). The CDR3 sequence is 14 residues long. V was shortened by 0 bases and J by 4 bases, with 9 bases between the two germline ends. The CDR3 loop is CASSLAAGPTEAFF. In nucleotides, the CDR3 is TGTGCCAGCAGCTTAGCAGCAGGGCCCACTGAAGCTTTCTTT. The full variable domain, its missing parts supplied by reference TRBV7-9 and TRBJ1-1, is DTGVSQNPRHKITKRGQNVTFRCDPISEHNRLYWYRQTLGQGPEFLTYFQNEAQLEKSRLLSDRFSAERPKGSFSTLEIQRTEQGDSAMYLCASSLAAGPTEAFFGQGTRLTVV.

The chain employs TRBV23-1 and TRBJ2-7; TRBD2 matches 7 bases. TRBV23-1 is an ORF, with its function uncertain. The CDR3 is made up of 15 amino acids. J lost 1 base, V lost 7 bases, and 10 bases had no gene match. CDR3 loop: CASIQSGALSYEQYF. CDR3 sequence (DNA): TGCGCCAGCATACAGAGCGGGGCTTTATCCTACGAGCAGTACTTC.

CDR3 amino acids: CASSSSNRGNQPQHF. The CDR3, as DNA: TGTGCCAGCAGTTCTTCTAACAGGGGCAATCAGCCCCAGCATTTT. V is TRBV28 and J is TRBJ1-5; D is perhaps TRBD1 (6 bases). Per germline, CDR1 MDHEN and CDR2 SYDVKM. The V end was cut by 4 bases, the J end by 2 bases, with 12 bases between. The CDR3 runs to 15 residues.

The V and J genes are TRBV19 and TRBJ2-3, with D perhaps matching TRBD2 (5 bases). CDR3 size: 14 residues. Trimming shortened V by 7 bases and J by 4 bases, and 15 bases separated the two germline ends. Per the germline V gene, CDR1 is LNHDA and CDR2 is SQIVND (reference sequence). The CDR3 DNA is TGTGCCAGTACCCCTATGGGGAGAGCAGATACGCAGTATTTT. This gives the protein CASTPMGRADTQYF.

The genes are TRBV7-8 and TRBJ2-7; a possible D gene is TRBD2 (6 bases). Germline V gene data show CDR1 as SGHVS and CDR2 as FQNEAQ. Between the trimmed V and J ends, which lost 1 base and 5 bases, there was a span of 9 bases. This CDR3 is 13 amino acids long. The CDR3 reads CASSLVAGHEQYF. DNA for the CDR3: TGTGCCAGCAGCTTAGTGGCGGGGCACGAGCAGTACTTC.

In nucleotides, the CDR3 is TGTGCCAGCAGTTTATATTCGTCGGTGGAGAATGAGCAGTTCTTC. Protein: CASSLYSSVENEQFF. V gene TRBV27 combines with J gene TRBJ2-1; D not certain. Trimming took off 1 base at V and 7 bases at J, with 14 bases between the two ends. Germline values: CDR1 MNHEY, CDR2 SMNVEV (reference sequence). This CDR3 has 15 residues.

This clone was observed a few times. The CDR3 DNA is TGCGCCAGCAGGATGGGACAGGGCACTGAAGCTTTCTTT. It yields the protein CASRMGQGTEAFF. The chain carries TRBV10-2 and TRBJ1-1; 9 positions agree with TRBD1. The CDR3 runs 13 residues. J was trimmed by 4 bases and V by 6 bases; bases with no gene match: 3. CDR1 is WSHSY and CDR2 is SAAADI in the germline V gene.

This sequence joins TRBV19 and TRBJ1-4; D is perhaps TRBD1 (6 bases). The CDR3 is made up of 17 amino acids. Between the trimmed V and J ends, which lost 5 bases and 0 bases, there was a span of 16 bases. CDR1 and CDR2 from the germline V gene are LNHDA and SQIVND (reference sequence). CDR3 DNA sequence: TGTGCCAGTAGTCCGTTAGACTGGACAGCAACTAATGAAAAACTGTTTTTT. Residues: CASSPLDWTATNEKLFF.